These 15 T cell receptor beta chains were sequenced from one sample in a study of blood T cell repertoires in COVID-19 (dated by TCRdb to 2020 to 2022). Libraries were made using the immunoSEQ multiplex PCR assay. TCRdb took over this immuneACCESS table, retaining in-frame rearrangements with V and J assigned. Such tables are incomplete; in checked studies, under half of the missing clones stem from an unresolved V gene, and the remainder is unexplained. The sample contains 50,000 or so clones, 80% to 90% of them found a single time. Of the sample, under 8.5% is held by the ten largest clones. What was sequenced was peripheral blood. The receptor set was obtained from a man between 45 and 60 years old with active COVID-19.

The chain combines TRBV10-1 with TRBJ2-5; 15 nucleotides line up with TRBD2. Germline CDR1 is WNHNN and CDR2 is SYGVQD (reference sequence). There are 22 residues in the CDR3. Trimming removed 0 bases from V and 3 bases from J; junction bases left unmatched: 17. CDR3 in DNA: TGCGCCAGCAGTGAGTCGAAGGAGGGTTATGGACTAGCGGGGGGGCCGGAAGAGACCCAGTACTTC. It encodes CASSESKEGYGLAGGPEETQYF.

J is TRBJ2-4 and V is TRBV4-3, with D maybe TRBD1 (6 bases). Germline assignment: CDR1 LGHNA and CDR2 YSLEER. This CDR3 has 17 residues. V was shortened by 2 bases and J by 4 bases, with 18 bases between the two germline ends. The CDR3 DNA reads TGCGCCAGCAGCCAAAATAGACCGGGACACCTTAAAAACATTCAGTACTTC. This translates into CASSQNRPGHLKNIQYF.

J is TRBJ2-1 and V is TRBV15; possibly TRBD2 for D (5 bases). Looked up from germline, CDR1 is LNHNV and CDR2 is YYDKDF (reference sequence). Trimming removed 0 bases from V and 9 bases from J, with 9 bases in between. CDR3 length: 13 amino acids. CDR3 amino acids: CATSREGAGEQFF. In DNA form, the CDR3 reads TGTGCCACCAGCAGAGAGGGAGCTGGTGAGCAGTTCTTC.

V is TRBV30 and J is TRBJ1-1, with 9 positions matching TRBD1. Trimming cost V 1 base and J 1 base; bases outside gene matches: 13. Germline-derived CDR1 and CDR2 are GTSNPN and SVGIG (reference sequence). The length of the CDR3 is 18 residues. The CDR3 coding sequence is TGTGCCTGGAGTGCCGGGGACAGGGACAGCCCCGCGAACACTGAAGCTTTCTTT. It yields the protein CAWSAGDRDSPANTEAFF.

The chain combines TRBV10-3 with TRBJ1-2, with 7 bases aligning to TRBD1. This CDR3 comprises 12 residues. The V segment lost 6 bases and the J segment 4 bases; nucleotides outside the gene matches: 2. The germline CDR1 and CDR2 sequences are ENHRY and SYGVKD. Here the CDR3 reads CAIRGQLYGYTF. CDR3 sequence (DNA): TGTGCCATCAGGGGACAGCTCTATGGCTACACCTTC.

The rearrangement links TRBV4-3 to TRBJ2-3, with 14 bases aligning to TRBD2. Trimming at V came to 0 bases and at J to 6 bases, leaving 8 bases not matched to a gene. The CDR3 totals 18 residues. The germline CDR1 and CDR2 sequences are LGHNA and YSLEER. In nucleotides, the CDR3 is TGCGCCAGCAGCCAAGAGCCCTTGGGACTAGCGGGGGAGGATACGCAGTATTTT. Translating gives CASSQEPLGLAGEDTQYF.

This clone has only a few counts. The chain couples TRBV4-1 to TRBJ2-2, with TRBD2 matching over 8 bases. V gave up 0 bases and J gave up 4 bases; unmatched junction bases: 4. In germline, CDR1 is MGHRA, CDR2 YSYEKL. The CDR3 spans 16 residues. CDR3 sequence (DNA): TGCGCCAGCAGCCAAGATCCGGGGGGGAGCACCGGGGAGCTGTTTTTT. Translated: CASSQDPGGSTGELFF.

The chain recombines TRBV7-2 with TRBJ1-2; D remains unclear. Trimming removed 7 bases at V and 6 bases at J, with 21 bases between. CDR1 SGHTA and CDR2 FQGNSA come from the germline V gene. The CDR3 sequence is 15 residues long. The DNA of the CDR3 is TGTGCCAGCATGCAACCGTCGGGGTTGTATAATGGCTACACCTTC. This gives the protein CASMQPSGLYNGYTF.

The rearrangement uses TRBV4-3 and TRBJ1-2; TRBD1 might be the D (6 bases). CDR3 length: 15 residues. The V gene lost 4 bases and the J gene lost 6 bases, with 18 bases spanning the gap. Germline V gene sequence: CDR1 LGHNA, CDR2 YSLEER. CDR3 nucleotide sequence: TGCGCCAGCAGCCCTCGGACAGCCCGGGCGAATGGCTACACCTTC. This gives the protein CASSPRTARANGYTF.

Comments on this clone: Other DNA sequences of this sample code for an identical CDR3. This chain uses TRBV9 with TRBJ2-5; 10 bases fit TRBD2. The CDR3 contains 17 residues. V shed 0 bases, J shed 1 base, and the junction held 6 bases outside the gene matches. Germline CDR1 and CDR2: SGDLS and YYNGEE. The CDR3 loop reads CASSVGASGGIQETQYF. CDR3 coding DNA: TGTGCCAGCAGCGTAGGGGCTAGCGGGGGTATCCAAGAGACCCAGTACTTC.

The CDR3 DNA reads TGTGCCAGCAGCCGGACAGGGGATAGCAATCAGCCCCAGCATTTT. It specifies CASSRTGDSNQPQHF. V gene TRBV11-1 combines with J gene TRBJ1-5; 9 positions agree with TRBD1. Unmatched junction bases numbered 2, after V lost 5 bases and J lost 0 bases. This CDR3 has 15 amino acids. CDR1 and CDR2 (germline): SGHAT, FQDESV (reference sequence).

A single count supports this clone. In DNA form, the CDR3 reads TGTGCCAGCAGCTTAGAAGCGGGTACCTACGAGCAGTACTTC. It specifies CASSLEAGTYEQYF. The J gene is TRBJ2-7, the V gene TRBV11-3, with a weak D call TRBD2 (6 bases). Per the germline V gene, CDR1 is SGHNT and CDR2 is YENEEA. The CDR3 has 14 amino acids. V was clipped by 0 bases and J by 2 bases, with 8 bases between them.

The V call is TRBV4-2, the J call TRBJ2-4; 9 bases align to TRBD1. Germline V CDR1 and CDR2: LGHNA, YNFKEQ. CDR3 length: 14 residues. The V and J ends lost 1 base and 6 bases, in that order; junction bases with no gene match: 1. In DNA, the CDR3 is TGTGCCAGCAGCCAAGTACAGGGGGCAAACATTCAGTACTTC. It specifies CASSQVQGANIQYF.

The chain employs TRBV3-1 (or the pseudogene TRBV3-2) and TRBJ1-2, with D maybe TRBD1 (5 bases). This CDR3 contains 15 residues. The germline V and J ends were trimmed by 0 bases and 7 bases, with 15 bases remaining between them. Germline lookup yields CDR1 LGHDT and CDR2 YNNKEL (reference sequence). The CDR3 sequence is CASSQDWAGVVGYTF. The CDR3 DNA is TGTGCCAGCAGCCAAGATTGGGCGGGGGTTGTTGGCTACACCTTC.

This chain links TRBV5-3 with TRBJ2-7; TRBD1 might be the D (5 bases). TRBV5-3 is recorded as an ORF, its role being uncertain. The CDR3 covers 15 residues. V shed 0 bases and J shed 6 bases, with 16 bases lying between them. CDR3 loop: CARSLEGFKPGEQYF. The CDR3 coding sequence is TGTGCCAGAAGCTTGGAGGGGTTCAAACCTGGCGAGCAGTACTTC.